The 10 T cell receptor beta chains below come from one sample, sequenced in a study of blood T cells in healthy people across ages. Sample-barcoded 5' priming and a J-beta primer mix drove a second PCR of about 7 to 12 cycles. MiXCR, applied by TCRdb to the 5' RACE reads, yields one record per CDR3 protein. The table lists 650,000 to 800,000 distinct CDR3 sequences, around 42% of them singletons. What was sequenced was blood. All receptors derive from a man aged 55 to 70 in good health.

In the case of this clonotype: A read error may produce the germline difference seen at one junction end. This chain joins TRBV4-3 and TRBJ2-1; no reliable D call. The CDR3 has 12 amino acids. The germline V gene encodes CDR1 LGHNA and CDR2 YSLEER. As DNA, the CDR3 is TGCGCCAGCAACCAAATGGGCTACGGGCAGTTCTTC. It is translated as CASNQMGYGQFF.

This clonotype was seen a few times. This chain links TRBV14 with TRBJ2-1; TRBD1 aligns across 8 bases. Germline CDR1 and CDR2: SGHDN and FVKESK. J lost 11 bases, V lost 3 bases, and 6 bases had no gene match. The CDR3 covers 13 residues. In nucleotides, the CDR3 is TGTGCCAGCAGCCAGACAGGGGAGGCTAAGCAGTTCTTC. Translating gives CASSQTGEAKQFF.

This clonotype showed up just a few times. V and J are TRBV27 and TRBJ2-3; D perhaps matches TRBD1 (6 bases). V gave up 6 bases and J gave up 5 bases, with 21 bases separating them. CDR3 length equals 16 residues. Germline CDR1 reads MNHEY; CDR2 reads SMNVEV (reference sequence). The CDR3: CASRARQGTVGDTQYF. The DNA for the CDR3 is TGTGCCAGCAGGGCTAGGCAGGGGACGGTCGGAGATACGCAGTATTTT.

This clonotype was detected only a few times. The chain links TRBV7-9 to TRBJ2-4; 12 nucleotides agree with TRBD2. The DNA end favors TRBJ2-7, so the J call may be wrong. CDR3 length: 15 residues. Germline CDR1 and CDR2: SEHNR and FQNEAQ (reference sequence). The CDR3 sequence: CASSLSGLAGNEQYF. The CDR3 bases are TGTGCCAGCAGCTTATCCGGACTAGCGGGGAACGAGCAGTACTTC.

This clonotype appeared a few times. The chain has TRBV6-6 and TRBJ2-7, with 7 positions matching TRBD1. Germline values: CDR1 MNHNY, CDR2 SVGAGI (reference sequence). With 2 bases clipped from V and 3 bases from J, the junction kept 7 bases outside the gene matches. The CDR3 is 15 residues long. CDR3 in DNA: TGTGCCAGCAGTTACGACGAGACAGGGTACTACGAGCAGTACTTC. It encodes CASSYDETGYYEQYF.

For this clonotype: Just one base apart from a much larger clone, this may be a read error. This is likely a read error, given that the CDR3 carries no conserved phenylalanine or tryptophan at its end. V and J are TRBV27 and TRBJ1-4, with 8 nucleotides matching TRBD1. Per germline, CDR1 MNHEY and CDR2 SMNVEV (reference sequence). This CDR3 is built from 12 residues. The V gene end was trimmed by 6 bases and the J gene end by 8 bases; junction bases not matched to a gene: 2. CDR3 residues: CASRTGEEKLFS. The CDR3 DNA follows: TGTGCCAGCAGGACAGGGGAGGAAAAACTGTTTTCT.

The chain employs TRBV12-3 or TRBV12-4 and TRBJ1-5, with D perhaps matching TRBD1 (6 bases). This CDR3 has 16 amino acids. V lost 6 bases to trimming and J lost 0 bases, with 15 bases between them. This chain's CDR3 is CASRRQAFNSNQPQHF. CDR3 DNA: TGTGCCAGCAGGAGACAGGCGTTTAATAGCAATCAGCCCCAGCATTTT.

In DNA, the CDR3 is TGTGCCATCAGTGAGTCGAATGACAGGGGGCAGTTCTTC. Translating gives CAISESNDRGQFF. This chain uses TRBV10-3 with TRBJ2-1; 8 nucleotides agree with TRBD1. The V and J ends lost 0 bases and 12 bases, in that order; junction bases with no gene match: 4. This CDR3 comprises 13 residues. Germline V gives CDR1 ENHRY, CDR2 SYGVKD.

Of note for this clonotype: The junction differs from germline at one of its ends, possibly a read error. The gene calls are TRBV12-3 or TRBV12-4 and TRBJ2-3, with D perhaps matching TRBD2 (6 bases). The CDR3 contains 16 residues. The CDR3 loop reads CASTGWVAERADAQYF. The CDR3, as DNA: TGTGCCAGCACCGGCTGGGTAGCGGAGAGAGCAGATGCGCAGTATTTT.

The V call is TRBV20-1, the J call TRBJ2-7, with 7 bases matching TRBD1. Germline-derived CDR1 and CDR2 are DFQATT and SNEGSKA (reference sequence). The V segment lost 5 bases and the J segment 0 bases; nucleotides outside the gene matches: 7. This CDR3 has 14 amino acids. The CDR3: CSAWDSLSSYEQYF. The CDR3, as DNA: TGCAGTGCTTGGGACAGCCTCAGCTCCTACGAGCAGTACTTC.